These 15 T cell receptor beta chains came from one sample sequenced in a study of blood T cell repertoires in COVID-19. Clones were read by immunoSEQ multiplex PCR, and TCRdb kept only the in-frame ones, dropping some. This table has roughly 450,000 clones, about 90% appearing once. Sequencing was carried out using PBMCs or T cells enriched from blood (not recorded which). The source is a man between 18 and 35 years old who had recovered from COVID-19.

The chain carries TRBV19 and TRBJ2-4, with 7 bases that match TRBD1. V trimming: 1 base; J trimming: 8 bases; junction bases outside the gene matches: 5. Germline values: CDR1 LNHDA, CDR2 SQIVND (reference sequence). CDR3 length: 14 residues. CDR3 in DNA: TGTGCCAGTAGTATAGCCCGACAGGGCTACATTCAGTACTTC. The encoded protein is CASSIARQGYIQYF.

This chain connects TRBV7-9 to TRBJ1-1; 11 bases align to TRBD1. The length of the CDR3 is 14 residues. The V gene's germline CDR1 is SEHNR and CDR2 FQNEAQ (reference sequence). The ends lost 6 bases at V and 5 bases at J; junction bases unmatched: 5. The chain's CDR3 is CASRSGTGGTEAFF. CDR3 nucleotide sequence: TGTGCCAGCAGATCCGGGACAGGGGGGACTGAAGCTTTCTTT.

This chain uses TRBV5-1 with TRBJ2-7, with D perhaps matching TRBD2 (5 bases). CDR1 is SGHRS and CDR2 is YFSETQ in the germline V gene. Trimming shortened V by 2 bases and J by 0 bases, and 9 bases separated the two germline ends. The CDR3 has 14 amino acids. The CDR3 coding sequence is TGCGCCAGCAGCTTCAGTAGCGACTCCTACGAGCAGTACTTC. It is translated as CASSFSSDSYEQYF. The full variable domain, rest sourced from reference TRBV5-1 and TRBJ2-7, is KAGVTQTPRYLIKTRGQQVTLSCSPISGHRSVSWYQQTPGQGLQFLFEYFSETQRNKGNFPGRFSGRQFSNSRSEMNVSTLELGDSALYLCASSFSSDSYEQYFGPGTRLTVT.

This rearrangement joins TRBV28 to TRBJ2-4; 7 bases line up with TRBD2. V shed 6 bases, J shed 0 bases, and the junction held 14 bases outside the gene matches. The CDR3 has 18 residues. Germline values: CDR1 MDHEN, CDR2 SYDVKM. CDR3 bases: TGTGCCAGCAGCGCCTCGGGGGGAGTCAAACTAGCCAAAAACATTCAGTACTTC. This sequence encodes CASSASGGVKLAKNIQYF.

The rearrangement joins TRBV3-1 (or the pseudogene TRBV3-2) to TRBJ1-2; a possible D gene is TRBD1 (6 bases). Looked up from germline, CDR1 is LGHDT and CDR2 is YNNKEL (reference sequence). This CDR3 comprises 13 residues. The ends were cut back, 6 bases at V and 4 bases at J, with 12 bases in the middle. CDR3 in amino acids: CASRTDSGYGYTF. The CDR3 DNA sequence: TGTGCCAGCAGGACGGACAGTGGCTATGGCTACACCTTC.

The chain employs TRBV9 and TRBJ2-7, with D possibly being TRBD1 (6 bases). CDR3 length: 13 residues. Germline values: CDR1 SGDLS, CDR2 YYNGEE. V lost 2 bases and J lost 5, with 11 bases in between. The CDR3 DNA is TGTGCCAGCAGCGTTGAACAGGGTAACGAGCAGTACTTC. This encodes CASSVEQGNEQYF.

This sequence joins TRBV5-1 and TRBJ2-5; unclear D gene. The germline gives CDR1 SGHRS, CDR2 YFSETQ. The CDR3 loop spans 12 amino acids. V shed 5 bases and J shed 2 bases, with 7 bases lying between them. DNA of the CDR3: TGCGCCAGCAGACACGATCAAGAGACCCAGTACTTC. Residues: CASRHDQETQYF. Together with reference TRBV5-1 and TRBJ2-5, the CDR3 gives the full variable domain: KAGVTQTPRYLIKTRGQQVTLSCSPISGHRSVSWYQQTPGQGLQFLFEYFSETQRNKGNFPGRFSGRQFSNSRSEMNVSTLELGDSALYLCASRHDQETQYFGPGTRLLVL.

V is TRBV2 and J is TRBJ1-5; D unclear. In germline, CDR1 is SNHLY, CDR2 FYNNEI. This CDR3 region has 13 residues. With 5 bases removed from V and 5 bases from J, the gap between germline ends came to 10 bases. Here the CDR3 DNA reads TGTGCCAGCAGTTACCGGGTTGATCAGCCCCAGCATTTT. It encodes CASSYRVDQPQHF.

In this sample, this clone turned up a few times. The rearrangement uses TRBV11-2 and TRBJ1-4; D gene ambiguous. Germline V lookup: CDR1 SGHAT, CDR2 FQNNGV. With 8 bases removed from V and 0 bases from J, the gap between germline ends came to 16 bases. This CDR3 is built from 16 residues. The chain's CDR3 is CASRSNAAPTNEKLFF. The CDR3 nucleotides are TGTGCCAGCCGTTCTAATGCGGCACCAACTAATGAAAAACTGTTTTTT. The complete variable domain, with remaining parts taken from reference TRBV11-2 and TRBJ1-4, reads EAGVAQSPRYKIIEKRQSVAFWCNPISGHATLYWYQQILGQGPKLLIQFQNNGVVDDSQLPKDRFSAERLKGVDSTLKIQPAKLEDSAVYLCASRSNAAPTNEKLFFGSGTQLSVL.

This clone was detected only once. The chain combines TRBV10-3 with TRBJ1-1, with a weak D call TRBD1 (6 bases). CDR1 and CDR2 from the germline V gene are ENHRY and SYGVKD. This CDR3 has 19 residues. Trimming took off 6 bases at V and 1 base at J, with 27 bases between the two ends. CDR3: CAIREQGTYTTGSNTEAFF. The CDR3 nucleotides are TGTGCCATCAGGGAACAGGGAACCTACACTACCGGATCGAACACTGAAGCTTTCTTT.

In nucleotides, the CDR3 is TGTGCCAGCAGCGGGCAGGGGGCTTATGCATATGGCTACACCTTC. Amino acids: CASSGQGAYAYGYTF. The gene calls are TRBV7-9 and TRBJ1-2, with 8 bases identical to TRBD1. Germline loops: CDR1 SEHNR, CDR2 FQNEAQ (reference sequence). After removal of 5 bases from V and 5 bases from J, the junction contained 10 bases not matched to a gene. This CDR3 comprises 15 residues.

The chain joins TRBV6-1 to TRBJ2-7; TRBD2 might be the D (6 bases). Germline CDR1 is MNHNS and CDR2 is SASEGT. The CDR3 extends over 16 amino acids. V lost 0 bases, J lost 0 bases, and 12 bases lay in between. CDR3 region: CASSEALYGGSYEQYF. The CDR3 DNA follows: TGTGCCAGCAGTGAAGCGCTATACGGGGGCTCCTACGAGCAGTACTTC.

The J gene is TRBJ2-4, the V gene TRBV11-3; 13 bases are a match to TRBD2. CDR3 length: 19 residues. V was clipped by 0 bases and J by 1 base; unmatched bases: 6. Germline V CDR1 and CDR2: SGHNT, YENEEA. DNA for the CDR3: TGTGCCAGCAGCTTAGAAGGGACTAGCGGGGCGGGGGCCAAAAACATTCAGTACTTC. This translates into CASSLEGTSGAGAKNIQYF. Filled out from reference TRBV11-3 and TRBJ2-4, the complete variable domain reads EAGVVQSPRYKIIEKKQPVAFWCNPISGHNTLYWYLQNLGQGPELLIRYENEEAVDDSQLPKDRFSAERLKGVDSTLKIQPAELGDSAVYLCASSLEGTSGAGAKNIQYFGAGTRLSVL.

V usage is TRBV2 and J usage is TRBJ2-4; 8 bases agree with TRBD2. V lost 4 bases and J lost 4; bases outside the gene matches: 6. This CDR3 has 15 residues. CDR1 is SNHLY, CDR2 FYNNEI, per germline. The CDR3 nucleotides are TGTGCCAGCAGTGTAGGGGCGGGGGGAAAAAACATTCAGTACTTC. It is translated as CASSVGAGGKNIQYF.

J is TRBJ2-2 and V is TRBV28; 7 bases line up with TRBD2. V dropped 5 bases and J dropped 4; count of bases not matched to a gene: 7. The CDR3 is 15 residues long. The germline gives CDR1 MDHEN, CDR2 SYDVKM. The CDR3, as DNA: TGTGCCAGCAGTAAAGCGGGAACTAGCACCGGGGAGCTGTTTTTT. It is translated as CASSKAGTSTGELFF.